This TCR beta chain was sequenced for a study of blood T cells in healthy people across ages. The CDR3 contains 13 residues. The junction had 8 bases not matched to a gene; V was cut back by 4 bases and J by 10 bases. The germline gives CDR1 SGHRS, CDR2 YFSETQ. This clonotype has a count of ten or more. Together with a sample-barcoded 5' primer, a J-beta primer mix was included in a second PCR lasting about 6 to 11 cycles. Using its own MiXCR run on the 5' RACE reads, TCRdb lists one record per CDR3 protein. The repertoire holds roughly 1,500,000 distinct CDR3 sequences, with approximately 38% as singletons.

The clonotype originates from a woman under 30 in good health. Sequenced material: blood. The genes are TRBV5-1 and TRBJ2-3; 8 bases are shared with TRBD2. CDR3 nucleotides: TGCGCCAGCAGCCCGGCGGGACTAGGAGCGCAGTATTTT. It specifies CASSPAGLGAQYF.